Following are 25 T cell receptor beta chains from one sample sequenced in a study of T cells in localized non-small cell lung cancer. Using immunoSEQ multiplex PCR, the repertoire was profiled, and TCRdb retains in-frame clones only, with some absent. The sample yields fewer than 25,000 clones, roughly 91% seen once. This specimen was peripheral blood, taken before any cancer treatment. Source of these receptors: a male donor at least 60 years old with stage I lung adenocarcinoma.

The CDR3 region is CASSVGQANSPLHF. The CDR3 bases are TGTGCCAGCAGCGTAGGACAGGCCAATTCACCCCTCCACTTT. This chain uses TRBV9 with TRBJ1-6; D possibly corresponds to TRBD1 (6 bases). Germline CDR1 reads SGDLS; CDR2 reads YYNGEE. The CDR3 is made up of 14 amino acids. V lost 0 bases and J 7 bases, leaving 8 bases between the germline ends.

The chain links TRBV7-9 to TRBJ2-3; D possibly matches TRBD1 or TRBD2 (5 bases each). CDR1 is SEHNR, CDR2 FQNEAQ, per germline (reference sequence). Trimming stripped 5 bases from V and 12 bases from J, with 12 bases between. This CDR3 comprises 11 residues. The CDR3 is CASSQGTEQYF. CDR3 bases: TGTGCCAGCAGCCAAGGGACCGAACAGTATTTT.

The chain combines TRBV28 with TRBJ2-7, with no clear D. V shed 7 bases and J shed 0 bases, with 16 bases lying between them. Germline lookup yields CDR1 MDHEN and CDR2 SYDVKM. This CDR3 is built from 15 residues. CDR3 loop: CASISRRISSYEQYF. The CDR3 nucleotides are TGTGCCAGCATAAGCCGGCGCATCAGCTCCTACGAGCAGTACTTC.

The J gene is TRBJ2-5, the V gene TRBV5-1; D may be TRBD1 or TRBD2 (5 bases each). The CDR3 consists of 12 residues. V gave up 1 base and J gave up 5 bases, with 6 bases separating them. The germline V gene has CDR1 SGHRS and CDR2 YFSETQ. CDR3 protein: CASSLWGETQYF. CDR3 coding DNA: TGCGCCAGCAGCTTGTGGGGGGAGACCCAGTACTTC.

The chain uses TRBV6-5 and TRBJ1-2; the D gene is possibly TRBD1 (5 bases). The CDR3 is made up of 14 amino acids. V lost 3 bases and J lost 6, with 14 bases in between. Germline V lookup: CDR1 MNHEY, CDR2 SVGAGI. The CDR3, as DNA: TGTGCCAGCAGTTATGAGGCCGGGGGGGATGGCTACACCTTC. Protein product: CASSYEAGGDGYTF.

This clone showed up just a few times. CDR3 residues: CASNEQGGVTEAFF. CDR3 nucleotides: TGTGCCAGCAACGAACAGGGAGGAGTCACTGAAGCTTTCTTT. The rearrangement uses TRBV6-5 and TRBJ1-1; the D gene is possibly TRBD1 (6 bases). Trimming shortened V by 7 bases and J by 4 bases, and 16 bases separated the two germline ends. The germline CDR1 and CDR2 sequences are MNHEY and SVGAGI. The CDR3 consists of 14 residues.

CDR3 DNA: TGTGCCAGCAGTGACCCGGGACAGGGGCACGGTGAGCAGTTCTTC. Protein sequence: CASSDPGQGHGEQFF. The V call is TRBV6-1, the J call TRBJ2-1; 10 bases match TRBD1. The CDR3 consists of 15 residues. V lost 3 bases and J lost 9; bases outside the gene matches: 8. The germline CDR1 and CDR2 sequences are MNHNS and SASEGT.

This clone ranks as medium-sized (0.01 to 0.1%). This sequence joins TRBV28 and TRBJ1-4, with a tentative D call TRBD1 (5 bases). V lost 5 bases to trimming and J lost 3 bases, with 13 bases between them. CDR1 MDHEN and CDR2 SYDVKM come from the germline V gene. The CDR3 length is 15 residues. Written as DNA, the CDR3 is TGTGCCAGCAGTCCGTCGACGGGACCTAATGAAAAACTGTTTTTT. This encodes CASSPSTGPNEKLFF. Using reference TRBV28 and TRBJ1-4 for the parts outside the CDR3, the full variable domain is DVKVTQSSRYLVKRTGEKVFLECVQDMDHENMFWYRQDPGLGLRLIYFSYDVKMKEKGDIPEGYSVSREKKERFSLILESASTNQTSMYLCASSPSTGPNEKLFFGSGTQLSVL.

V is TRBV4-1 and J is TRBJ1-5; tentatively, D is TRBD1 (6 bases). Germline V gene data show CDR1 as MGHRA and CDR2 as YSYEKL. This CDR3 spans 15 amino acids. V lost 4 bases to trimming and J lost 0 bases, with 10 bases between them. The CDR3 reads CASSRQVDSNQPQHF. The CDR3 DNA follows: TGCGCCAGCAGCCGACAGGTGGATAGCAATCAGCCCCAGCATTTT.

The chain couples TRBV14 to TRBJ2-1, with TRBD2 matching 7 bases. V dropped 0 bases and J dropped 5; count of bases not matched to a gene: 7. The germline gives CDR1 SGHDN, CDR2 FVKESK. The CDR3 has 16 residues. The CDR3 region has the DNA TGTGCCAGCAGCCAAGATACGGGGGGATGGCACAATGAGCAGTTCTTC. The encoded protein is CASSQDTGGWHNEQFF.

The V call is TRBV9, the J call TRBJ2-3; no firm D call. The germline V gene has CDR1 SGDLS and CDR2 YYNGEE. V lost 0 bases to trimming and J lost 0 bases, with 8 bases between them. This CDR3 region has 15 residues. The CDR3 bases are TGTGCCAGCAGCGTAGGGGGATTTAGCACAGATACGCAGTATTTT. Translating gives CASSVGGFSTDTQYF.

This chain links TRBV11-2 with TRBJ2-5, with 9 bases fitting TRBD2. The CDR3 is 14 residues long. Trimming removed 7 bases from V and 5 bases from J; junction bases left unmatched: 8. The V gene's germline CDR1 is SGHAT and CDR2 FQNNGV. In DNA, the CDR3 is TGTGCCAGCACCCTATCGCGGGGGGGGGAGACCCAGTACTTC. Translated: CASTLSRGGETQYF.

The chain uses TRBV9 and TRBJ2-3, with 9 bases aligning to TRBD2. The CDR3 is 17 residues long. Germline-derived CDR1 and CDR2 are SGDLS and YYNGEE. After removal of 0 bases from V and 4 bases from J, the junction contained 9 bases not matched to a gene. CDR3 residues: CASSVESGGRAADTQYF. CDR3 nucleotides: TGTGCCAGCAGCGTAGAAAGCGGCGGGAGGGCCGCAGATACGCAGTATTTT.

The chain has TRBV4-3 and TRBJ1-1; D gene ambiguous. Looked up from germline, CDR1 is LGHNA and CDR2 is YSLEER. V lost 4 bases to trimming and J lost 0 bases, with 15 bases between them. The CDR3 has 16 amino acids. CDR3 sequence reads: CASSRNALGLNTEAFF. CDR3 DNA: TGCGCCAGCAGCCGGAACGCGTTGGGCCTGAACACTGAAGCTTTCTTT.

J is TRBJ1-2 and V is TRBV4-3; D may be TRBD1 (5 bases). The ends were cut back, 1 base at V and 4 bases at J, with 13 bases in the middle. The CDR3 consists of 15 residues. Per the germline V gene, CDR1 is LGHNA and CDR2 is YSLEER. CDR3 nucleotides: TGCGCCAGCAGCCAAGGGGACGGGGCGGTCTATGGCTACACCTTC. Translated, it gives CASSQGDGAVYGYTF.

This chain links TRBV9 with TRBJ2-1; 9 bases match TRBD1. This CDR3 is 14 amino acids long. The V gene's germline CDR1 is SGDLS and CDR2 YYNGEE. Trimming removed 3 bases from V and 4 bases from J; junction bases left unmatched: 2. The CDR3 reads CASSAGQGYNEQFF. CDR3 DNA: TGTGCCAGCAGCGCAGGACAGGGGTACAATGAGCAGTTCTTC.

The genes are TRBV21-1 and TRBJ2-7; the D segment call TRBD2 is taken from the table without a DNA check. TRBV21-1 is a recognized pseudogene. The CDR3 totals 15 residues. CDR3 amino acids: CASSKVEELSYEQYF. The CDR3 DNA sequence: TGTGCCAGCAGCAAAGTTGAGGAATTGAGTTACGAGCAGTACTTC.

The V and J genes are TRBV5-1 and TRBJ1-1; D is ambiguous. Germline V gene sequence: CDR1 SGHRS, CDR2 YFSETQ. The CDR3 length is 17 residues. The V and J ends lost 0 bases and 0 bases respectively, with 15 bases between them. CDR3 sequence reads: CASSLDGLMSLNTEAFF. Written as DNA, the CDR3 is TGCGCCAGCAGCTTGGACGGACTGATGAGCCTGAACACTGAAGCTTTCTTT. The complete variable domain, with remaining parts taken from reference TRBV5-1 and TRBJ1-1, reads KAGVTQTPRYLIKTRGQQVTLSCSPISGHRSVSWYQQTPGQGLQFLFEYFSETQRNKGNFPGRFSGRQFSNSRSEMNVSTLELGDSALYLCASSLDGLMSLNTEAFFGQGTRLTVV.

This clone was seen only once. The J gene is TRBJ1-2, the V gene TRBV5-1; 8 bases align to TRBD1. Trimming took 3 bases from V and 5 from J; bases not matched to a gene: 12. This CDR3 region has 16 residues. Germline CDR1 and CDR2: SGHRS and YFSETQ. The CDR3 bases are TGCGCCAGCAGCTCCCTGGGGTCAGGGGGCGAGTATGGCTACACCTTC. Its protein is CASSSLGSGGEYGYTF. The full variable domain, with the rest looked up from reference TRBV5-1 and TRBJ1-2, is KAGVTQTPRYLIKTRGQQVTLSCSPISGHRSVSWYQQTPGQGLQFLFEYFSETQRNKGNFPGRFSGRQFSNSRSEMNVSTLELGDSALYLCASSSLGSGGEYGYTFGSGTRLTVV.

The V and J genes are TRBV7-2 and TRBJ1-4; 7 positions match TRBD1. The CDR3 loop spans 14 amino acids. Germline V CDR1 and CDR2: SGHTA, FQGNSA. The junction had 7 bases not matched to a gene; V was cut back by 5 bases and J by 7 bases. The CDR3 DNA is TGTGCCAGCAGCCCCGGGACAGAGTTTGAAAAACTGTTTTTT. The encoded protein is CASSPGTEFEKLFF.

This clone was seen just once. V and J are TRBV20-1 and TRBJ2-3; D not certain. In germline, CDR1 is DFQATT, CDR2 SNEGSKA (reference sequence). This CDR3 is 11 amino acids long. Trimming shortened V by 3 bases and J by 3 bases, and 4 bases separated the two germline ends. CDR3 DNA sequence: TGCAGTGCTAGCGGGACAGATACGCAGTATTTT. Residues: CSASGTDTQYF.

The rearrangement uses TRBV28 and TRBJ1-4; D call uncertain. CDR1 and CDR2 (germline): MDHEN, SYDVKM. The germline V and J ends were trimmed by 8 bases and 6 bases, with 10 bases remaining between them. This CDR3 region has 12 residues. The CDR3, as DNA: TGTGCCAGCGGCGAGGCAGATGAAAAACTGTTTTTT. Translation gives CASGEADEKLFF.

This rearrangement joins TRBV5-6 to TRBJ1-2; 8 nucleotides align to TRBD1. V lost 5 bases and J lost 8; bases outside the gene matches: 8. The CDR3 contains 13 residues. Germline CDR1 SGHDT, CDR2 YYEEEE. The CDR3 spells CASSSDRAQGYTF. As DNA, the CDR3 is TGTGCCAGCAGTTCGGACAGGGCTCAGGGCTACACCTTC.

This chain connects TRBV28 to TRBJ2-7; TRBD2 agrees at 12 bases. The CDR3 consists of 15 residues. V shed 5 bases, J shed 5 bases, and the junction held 7 bases outside the gene matches. Germline assignment: CDR1 MDHEN and CDR2 SYDVKM. The CDR3 reads CASSQTSGRPHEQYF. The CDR3 nucleotides read TGTGCCAGCAGTCAAACTAGCGGGAGGCCCCACGAGCAGTACTTC.

The rearrangement joins TRBV5-6 to TRBJ2-7; D is tentatively TRBD1 or TRBD2 (5 bases each). Per the germline V gene, CDR1 is SGHDT and CDR2 is YYEEEE. CDR3 size: 14 residues. The V end lost 4 bases, the J end lost 4 bases, and 15 bases lay between the germline ends. Written as DNA, the CDR3 is TGTGCCAGCAGCCCGGCGTGGGGCGGGTACGAGCAGTACTTC. Its protein is CASSPAWGGYEQYF. The entire variable domain, with the rest obtained from reference TRBV5-6 and TRBJ2-7, is as follows: DAGVTQSPTHLIKTRGQQVTLRCSPKSGHDTVSWYQQALGQGPQFIFQYYEEEERQRGNFPDRFSGHQFPNYSSELNVNALLLGDSALYLCASSPAWGGYEQYFGPGTRLTVT.